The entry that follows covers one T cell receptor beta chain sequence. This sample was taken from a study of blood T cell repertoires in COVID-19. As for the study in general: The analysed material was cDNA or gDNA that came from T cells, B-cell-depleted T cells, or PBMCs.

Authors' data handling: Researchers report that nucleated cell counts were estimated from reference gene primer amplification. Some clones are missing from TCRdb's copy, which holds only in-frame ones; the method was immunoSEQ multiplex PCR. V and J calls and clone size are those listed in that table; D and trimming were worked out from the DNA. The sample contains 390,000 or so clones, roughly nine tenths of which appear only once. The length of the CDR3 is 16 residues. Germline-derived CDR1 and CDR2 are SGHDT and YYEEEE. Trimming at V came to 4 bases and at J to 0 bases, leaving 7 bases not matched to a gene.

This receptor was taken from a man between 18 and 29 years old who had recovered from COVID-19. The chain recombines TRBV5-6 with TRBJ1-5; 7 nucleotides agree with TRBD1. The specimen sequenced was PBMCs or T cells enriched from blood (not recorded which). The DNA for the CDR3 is TGTGCCAGCAGCCTCACAGGGGACGTTAGCAATCAGCCCCAGCATTTT. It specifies CASSLTGDVSNQPQHF. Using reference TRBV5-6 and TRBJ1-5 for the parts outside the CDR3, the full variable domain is DAGVTQSPTHLIKTRGQQVTLRCSPKSGHDTVSWYQQALGQGPQFIFQYYEEEERQRGNFPDRFSGHQFPNYSSELNVNALLLGDSALYLCASSLTGDVSNQPQHFGDGTRLSIL.